What follows is one T cell receptor (beta chain) and its context. The junction and the germline gene differ at one end; a read error may be behind it. The CDR3 has 13 amino acids. Germline V gene sequence: CDR1 MDHEN, CDR2 SYDVKM. A second PCR, run for about 6 to 11 cycles, used a sample-barcoded 5' primer plus a J-beta primer mix. TCRdb re-derived calls from the 5' RACE reads in MiXCR, one entry per CDR3 protein. The sample carries 600,000 to 900,000 distinct CDR3 sequences, more than 25% recorded once. These data are taken from a study of blood T cells in healthy people across ages. This sample was also put to use in a study of T cells of mothers and their children. This second report adds: Maternal samples each gave over 9 million TCR beta CDR3 reads, and child samples approximately 3 million each.

The sequencing input was blood. This sequence was found in a boy aged 5-17 years in good health. This rearrangement joins TRBV28 to TRBJ2-7; TRBD2 matches 10 bases. The CDR3 coding sequence is TGTGCCAGCAGGCTAGCGGGGGACTACGTGCAGTACTTC. It encodes CASRLAGDYVQYF.